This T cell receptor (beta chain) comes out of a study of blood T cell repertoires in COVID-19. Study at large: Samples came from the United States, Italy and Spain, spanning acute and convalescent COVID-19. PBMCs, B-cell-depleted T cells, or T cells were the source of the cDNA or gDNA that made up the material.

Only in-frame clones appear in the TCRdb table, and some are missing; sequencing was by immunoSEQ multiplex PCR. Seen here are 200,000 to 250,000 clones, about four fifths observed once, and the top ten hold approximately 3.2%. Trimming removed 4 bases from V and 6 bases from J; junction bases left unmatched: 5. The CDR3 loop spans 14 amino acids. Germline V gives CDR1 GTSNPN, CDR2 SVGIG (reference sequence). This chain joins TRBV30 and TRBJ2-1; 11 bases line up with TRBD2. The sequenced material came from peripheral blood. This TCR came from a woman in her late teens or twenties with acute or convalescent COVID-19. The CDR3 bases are TGTGCCTGGACGGGACTAGCGGCCCTCAATGAGCAGTTCTTC. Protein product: CAWTGLAALNEQFF.